Following are 27 T cell receptor beta chains from one sample sequenced in a study of T cell clones after liver transplantation (dated by TCRdb to the late 2010s). Library creation used the immunoSEQ multiplex PCR assay. TCRdb's version of the immuneACCESS table is confined to in-frame rearrangements and falls short of the full clone set. An unresolved V gene accounts for under half of the shortfall where checked; the remainder is of unknown origin. The sample contains over 90,000 clones, about 88% of them found a single time. The leading ten clones occupy about 3% of the sample. The sequencing used CD4+ T cells from blood, collected 45 to 50 months after liver transplant. The receptor source for this set is a human patient who received a liver transplant. Post transplant, some T cells may arise from the graft donor.

The rearrangement uses TRBV11-2 and TRBJ2-5; D possibly corresponds to TRBD2 (8 bases). V shed 1 base and J shed 5 bases, with 20 bases lying between them. Looked up from germline, CDR1 is SGHAT and CDR2 is FQNNGV. The CDR3 covers 17 residues. The CDR3 region is CASSLALQGTRDETQYF. The DNA for the CDR3 is TGTGCCAGCAGCTTAGCCTTACAGGGGACTAGGGATGAGACCCAGTACTTC.

This chain joins TRBV19 and TRBJ2-3, with D maybe TRBD2 (6 bases). The CDR3 spans 13 residues. V was trimmed by 5 bases and J by 7 bases, leaving 13 bases between them. CDR1 LNHDA and CDR2 SQIVND come from the germline V gene (reference sequence). DNA for the CDR3: TGTGCCAGTAGTTGGACTACTGATAATACGCAGTATTTT. Its protein product is CASSWTTDNTQYF.

CDR3 nucleotide sequence: TGTGCCGTAGCCCCCGGGGGGTTCTCCTACGAGCAGTACTTC. Protein sequence: CAVAPGGFSYEQYF. The chain uses TRBV2 and TRBJ2-7, with 7 bases lining up with TRBD2. Germline CDR1 SNHLY, CDR2 FYNNEI. This CDR3 is 14 amino acids long. The V gene end was trimmed by 11 bases and the J gene end by 0 bases; junction bases not matched to a gene: 10.

The chain employs TRBV7-8 and TRBJ1-1; possible D gene TRBD1, 6 bases. This CDR3 region has 15 residues. Trimming removed 5 bases at V and 4 bases at J, with 17 bases between. Germline values: CDR1 SGHVS, CDR2 FQNEAQ. As DNA, the CDR3 is TGTGCCAGCAGCCCCTTTGACAGGTTGAGCACTGAAGCTTTCTTT. The encoded protein is CASSPFDRLSTEAFF.

CDR3 loop: CASSPSGVQNIQYF. CDR3 bases: TGTGCCAGCAGCCCCTCGGGGGTCCAAAACATTCAGTACTTC. J is TRBJ2-4 and V is TRBV28; a possible D gene is TRBD2 (6 bases). Trimming stripped 6 bases from V and 5 bases from J, with 14 bases between. The CDR3 is 14 amino acids. The germline CDR1 and CDR2 sequences are MDHEN and SYDVKM.

The gene calls are TRBV9 and TRBJ1-6, with a tentative D call TRBD1 (6 bases). CDR1 and CDR2 from the germline V gene are SGDLS and YYNGEE. This CDR3 contains 16 residues. Trimming stripped 2 bases from V and 0 bases from J, with 9 bases between. The CDR3 DNA sequence: TGTGCCAGCAGCGTCATGGACAGCTCCTATAATTCACCCCTCCACTTT. This translates into CASSVMDSSYNSPLHF.

This clone was found a few times. V and J are TRBV5-1 and TRBJ2-1; 15 bases agree with TRBD2. Germline V gene lookup returns CDR1 SGHRS and CDR2 YFSETQ. V gave up 1 base and J gave up 7 bases; unmatched junction bases: 6. The CDR3 contains 17 residues. The CDR3 DNA reads TGCGCCAGCAGCTTGAGGACTAGCGGGAGGGCCGGGAATGAGCAGTTCTTC. Translated: CASSLRTSGRAGNEQFF. The full variable domain, with the rest looked up from reference TRBV5-1 and TRBJ2-1, is KAGVTQTPRYLIKTRGQQVTLSCSPISGHRSVSWYQQTPGQGLQFLFEYFSETQRNKGNFPGRFSGRQFSNSRSEMNVSTLELGDSALYLCASSLRTSGRAGNEQFFGPGTRLTVL.

This sequence joins TRBV19 and TRBJ1-2; TRBD1 matches 10 bases. The CDR3 is 15 amino acids. After removal of 6 bases from V and 3 bases from J, the junction contained 7 bases not matched to a gene. The germline CDR1 and CDR2 sequences are LNHDA and SQIVND (reference sequence). In DNA form, the CDR3 reads TGTGCCAGTAGCCCCGGGACAGGGGCTGACTATGGCTACACCTTC. As protein: CASSPGTGADYGYTF.

This clone occurred a few times. The chain uses TRBV7-2 and TRBJ1-2, with D possibly matching TRBD1 (6 bases). V dropped 5 bases and J dropped 4 bases, with 14 bases sitting between them. There are 14 residues in the CDR3. Germline CDR1 and CDR2: SGHTA and FQGNSA. The CDR3 is CASSPGGQSYGYTF. CDR3 nucleotide sequence: TGTGCCAGCAGCCCCGGGGGGCAGTCCTATGGCTACACCTTC.

This chain joins TRBV4-2 and TRBJ1-3; maybe TRBD1 (6 bases). CDR3 length equals 15 residues. The V end lost 2 bases, the J end lost 4 bases, and 12 bases lay between the germline ends. In germline, CDR1 is LGHNA, CDR2 YNFKEQ. CDR3 DNA sequence: TGTGCCAGCAGCCAACCGGGGGCGGGCGGAAACACCATATATTTT. It codes for CASSQPGAGGNTIYF.

The gene calls are TRBV5-8 and TRBJ2-1; 14 positions match TRBD2. CDR1 is SGHTS, CDR2 YDEGEE, per germline. This CDR3 comprises 18 residues. V was clipped by 2 bases and J by 4 bases; unmatched bases: 8. The DNA for the CDR3 is TGTGCCAGCAGCTTCGTGAGACTAGCGGGGGGGCCATACAATGAGCAGTTCTTC. Translated: CASSFVRLAGGPYNEQFF.

The chain employs TRBV19 and TRBJ1-2, with 7 bases matching TRBD1. The CDR3 length is 11 residues. Germline CDR1 LNHDA, CDR2 SQIVND (reference sequence). Germline trimming cut 4 bases from V and 14 bases from J; bases unmatched to any gene: 7. CDR3 residues: CASSTGQAGTF. Written as DNA, the CDR3 is TGTGCCAGTAGTACCGGACAGGCCGGGACCTTC.

This clone was counted a few times. The V gene is TRBV7-3, the J gene TRBJ2-3, with 9 bases aligning to TRBD1. Germline V gives CDR1 SGHTA, CDR2 FQGTGA. J gave up 5 bases and V 4 bases, and 7 bases lay outside the gene matches. The CDR3 has 15 residues. As DNA, the CDR3 is TGTGCCAGCAGCTCCAGGGGACAGGGTGAAGATACGCAGTATTTT. This gives the protein CASSSRGQGEDTQYF.

CDR3 amino acids: CASSPVATNEKLFF. For the CDR3, the DNA is TGTGCCAGCTCGCCAGTCGCAACTAATGAAAAACTGTTTTTT. The chain employs TRBV18 and TRBJ1-4; D not certain. The germline gives CDR1 KGHSH, CDR2 LQKENI. With 6 bases removed from V and 0 bases from J, the gap between germline ends came to 8 bases. The CDR3 is 14 residues long.

V gene TRBV10-3 combines with J gene TRBJ2-5; a weak D match, TRBD2 (5 bases). In germline, CDR1 is ENHRY, CDR2 SYGVKD. This CDR3 region has 15 residues. Trimming pared 0 bases from V and 2 bases from J, leaving 10 bases between. CDR3 DNA: TGTGCCATCAGTGAGTCGGGGAGACGGCAAGAGACCCAGTACTTC. Protein sequence: CAISESGRRQETQYF.

The chain has TRBV5-4 and TRBJ2-2; 13 bases are shared with TRBD2. Germline-derived CDR1 and CDR2 are SGHNT and YYREEE (reference sequence). CDR3 length: 18 residues. With V trimmed by 4 bases and J by 4 bases, 10 bases remained unmatched. CDR3 in DNA: TGTGCCAGCAGCCACGGACTAGCGGGAGCTCAGGGCACCGGGGAGCTGTTTTTT. It encodes CASSHGLAGAQGTGELFF.

The chain links TRBV5-1 to TRBJ1-4; TRBD1 agrees at 7 bases. V dropped 1 base and J dropped 7; count of bases not matched to a gene: 7. The CDR3 has 15 amino acids. Looked up from germline, CDR1 is SGHRS and CDR2 is YFSETQ. CDR3 sequence (DNA): TGCGCCAGCAGCTTGCGCACGGGACAGACTGAAAAACTGTTTTTT. Residues: CASSLRTGQTEKLFF.

The sample holds a few counts of this clone. The chain uses TRBV2 and TRBJ1-5, with D possibly TRBD1 on 6 matching bases. CDR3 size: 15 residues. The V and J ends lost 7 bases and 4 bases respectively, with 17 bases between them. Looked up from germline, CDR1 is SNHLY and CDR2 is FYNNEI. The CDR3: CASKVGGGFNQPQHF. In nucleotides, the CDR3 is TGTGCCAGCAAGGTTGGAGGGGGATTTAATCAGCCCCAGCATTTT.

The chain recombines TRBV18 with TRBJ2-3; possibly TRBD2 for D (5 bases). Germline CDR1 and CDR2: KGHSH and LQKENI. The CDR3 runs to 16 residues. Trimming stripped 6 bases from V and 2 bases from J, with 18 bases between. The DNA of the CDR3 is TGTGCCAGCTCTCCGATAGGAGGAAAGATCACAGATACGCAGTATTTT. Its translation is CASSPIGGKITDTQYF.

The genes are TRBV7-8 and TRBJ2-7, with 8 nucleotides matching TRBD2. CDR1 and CDR2 from the germline V gene are SGHVS and FQNEAQ. The CDR3 runs to 16 residues. V lost 0 bases, J lost 7 bases, and 11 bases stayed unmatched. CDR3 in amino acids: CASSLAQRERVGEQYF. CDR3 nucleotides: TGTGCCAGCAGCTTAGCTCAGCGGGAGAGGGTAGGAGAGCAGTACTTC.

The chain couples TRBV9 to TRBJ1-4; D gene uncertain. The germline V gene encodes CDR1 SGDLS and CDR2 YYNGEE. Trimming removed 3 bases from V and 5 bases from J, with 11 bases in between. CDR3 size: 14 residues. CDR3 loop: CASSAGRGNEKLFF. CDR3 coding DNA: TGTGCCAGCAGCGCGGGCCGGGGAAATGAAAAACTGTTTTTT.

In its sample, this clone was seen once. The V and J genes are TRBV10-3 and TRBJ1-1; D is perhaps TRBD1 (5 bases). This CDR3 spans 15 amino acids. V lost 3 bases and J lost 1, with 12 bases in between. Germline V gives CDR1 ENHRY, CDR2 SYGVKD. CDR3 DNA: TGTGCCATCAGTGATGGGGCCGGGAGGAACACTGAAGCTTTCTTT. Protein sequence: CAISDGAGRNTEAFF.

The chain is built from TRBV27 and TRBJ1-5, with TRBD1 as a possible D gene (6 bases). Trimming took off 8 bases at V and 2 bases at J, with 25 bases between the two ends. The CDR3 length is 18 residues. The germline CDR1 and CDR2 sequences are MNHEY and SMNVEV (reference sequence). CDR3: CASGRLRAEGVGNQPQHF. For the CDR3, the DNA is TGTGCCAGCGGCCGGCTAAGGGCCGAGGGGGTTGGCAATCAGCCCCAGCATTTT.

This chain links TRBV5-1 with TRBJ2-1; TRBD2 aligns across 9 bases. From germline, CDR1 is SGHRS and CDR2 YFSETQ. The CDR3 covers 16 residues. The V gene end was trimmed by 0 bases and the J gene end by 4 bases; junction bases not matched to a gene: 5. The CDR3 reads CASSLAPAGGYNEQFF. The CDR3 DNA reads TGCGCCAGCAGCTTGGCCCCGGCGGGGGGGTACAATGAGCAGTTCTTC.

The rearrangement uses TRBV7-3 and TRBJ2-1; a weak D match, TRBD1 (6 bases). The CDR3 is 16 amino acids. The V gene lost 5 bases and the J gene lost 3 bases, with 17 bases spanning the gap. Germline V lookup: CDR1 SGHTA, CDR2 FQGTGA. CDR3 region: CASSPPDSRDYNEQFF. The CDR3, as DNA: TGTGCCAGCAGCCCCCCGGACAGCCGAGACTACAATGAGCAGTTCTTC. The whole variable domain, remainder taken from reference TRBV7-3 and TRBJ2-1, is GAGVSQTPSNKVTEKGKYVELRCDPISGHTALYWYRQSLGQGPEFLIYFQGTGAADDSGLPNDRFFAVRPEGSVSTLKIQRTERGDSAVYLCASSPPDSRDYNEQFFGPGTRLTVL.

CDR3 coding DNA: TGCACCAGCAGCACCCACGGACTAGCGGGAGCGCCGAACACCGGGGAGCTGTTTTTT. Translated, it gives CTSSTHGLAGAPNTGELFF. J is TRBJ2-2 and V is TRBV1; the table's TRBD2 call for D was not verified on the DNA. TRBV1 is labeled a pseudogene. CDR3 length: 19 amino acids.

This clone occurred once. This chain connects TRBV6-1 to TRBJ2-3, with 9 bases that match TRBD2. Per the germline V gene, CDR1 is MNHNS and CDR2 is SASEGT. The ends lost 8 bases at V and 2 bases at J; junction bases unmatched: 5. This CDR3 has 14 amino acids. Here the CDR3 reads CASGRLAATDTQYF. CDR3 sequence (DNA): TGTGCCAGCGGGAGACTAGCGGCCACAGATACGCAGTATTTT.